The present T cell receptor beta chain was sequenced within a study of T cells in tumors after PD-1 blockade. Study in general: Either cemiplimab 350 mg every 2 weeks or pembrolizumab 200 mg every 3 weeks was given. Blood samples averaged around 110,000 templates (range about 24,679-260,000) and over 35,000 unique clonotypes.

Study-level points and caveats: Some novel exhausted tumor clones appeared in pre-treatment blood, suggesting peripheral recruitment.

Germline CDR1 is SGHRS and CDR2 is YFSETQ. The V end lost 0 bases, the J end lost 5 bases, and 14 bases lay between the germline ends. This CDR3 comprises 15 residues. On this clone itself: What it recognizes is unknown.

Assay used: immunoSEQ multiplex PCR; TCRdb lists only in-frame clones, some missing. The sample records just under 65,000 clones, about 74% being singletons. The source of this sequence is a human donor with basal cell carcinoma. The sample here was PBMCs, taken after anti-PD-1 treatment. The rearrangement uses TRBV5-1 and TRBJ2-5, with D maybe TRBD2 (6 bases). In DNA, the CDR3 is TGCGCCAGCAGCTTGGACCCCGCAGGGAGGGAGACCCAGTACTTC. Translation gives CASSLDPAGRETQYF. Full variable domain (outside the CDR3, taken from reference TRBV5-1 and TRBJ2-5): KAGVTQTPRYLIKTRGQQVTLSCSPISGHRSVSWYQQTPGQGLQFLFEYFSETQRNKGNFPGRFSGRQFSNSRSEMNVSTLELGDSALYLCASSLDPAGRETQYFGPGTRLLVL.